Detailed here is one TCR beta chain. Its antigen is unknown. Produced via immunoSEQ multiplex PCR; TCRdb's table is partial and in-frame only. The table includes 70,000 to 90,000 clones, 90% to 95% detected once. The sample is drawn from a study of a mutant IDH1 vaccine in newly diagnosed glioma. Overall study context: Vaccine dosing followed radiotherapy by 4-6 weeks, or accompanied temozolomide cycles. Mean patient age was around 40 years; roughly 62% were male and about 40% female. Previous treatment comprised radiotherapy, temozolomide, or both, mostly both.

The sample's time point: week 5, during vaccination. Each vaccine dose was 300 ug of mutant IDH1 20-mer peptide, with topical imiquimod. Study-level findings and limits: Any relationship between pseudoprogression and changes in top peripheral T cell clonotypes seemed absent.

This receptor was taken from a woman in her 50s with glioma. This material consisted of PBMCs, taken from a glioma patient whose treatment included an IDH1 peptide vaccine.

The CDR3 reads CASNLGTGSEAFF. The CDR3 DNA follows: TGTGCCAGCAACCTAGGGACAGGGAGTGAAGCTTTCTTT. The chain uses TRBV11-2 and TRBJ1-1, with 9 bases fitting TRBD1. Germline V gene sequence: CDR1 SGHAT, CDR2 FQNNGV. The CDR3 totals 13 residues. V shed 7 bases, J shed 7 bases, and the junction held 7 bases outside the gene matches.